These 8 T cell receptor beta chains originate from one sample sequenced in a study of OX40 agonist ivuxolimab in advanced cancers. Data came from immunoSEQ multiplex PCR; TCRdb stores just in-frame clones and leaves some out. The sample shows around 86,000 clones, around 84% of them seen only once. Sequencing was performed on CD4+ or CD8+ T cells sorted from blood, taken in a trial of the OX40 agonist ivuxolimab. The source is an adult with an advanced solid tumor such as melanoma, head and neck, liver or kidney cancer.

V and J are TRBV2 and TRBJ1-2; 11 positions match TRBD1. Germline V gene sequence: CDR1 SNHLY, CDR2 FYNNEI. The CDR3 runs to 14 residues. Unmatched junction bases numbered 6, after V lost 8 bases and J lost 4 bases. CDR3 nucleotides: TGTGCCAGCTCCCAGGGACAGGGGGGCTATGGCTACACCTTC. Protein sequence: CASSQGQGGYGYTF.

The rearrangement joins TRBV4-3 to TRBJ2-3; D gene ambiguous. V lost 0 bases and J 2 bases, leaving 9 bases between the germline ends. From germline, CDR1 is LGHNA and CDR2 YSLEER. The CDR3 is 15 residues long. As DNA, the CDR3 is TGCGCCAGCAGCCAAGATCAAGTTTCCACAGATACGCAGTATTTT. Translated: CASSQDQVSTDTQYF.

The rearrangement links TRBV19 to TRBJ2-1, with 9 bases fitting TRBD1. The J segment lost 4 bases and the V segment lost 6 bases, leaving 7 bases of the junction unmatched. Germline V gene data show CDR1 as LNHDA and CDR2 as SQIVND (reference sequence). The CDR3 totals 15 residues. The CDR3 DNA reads TGTGCCAGTAGCCAGCCGGGACAGGGATACAATGAGCAGTTCTTC. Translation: CASSQPGQGYNEQFF. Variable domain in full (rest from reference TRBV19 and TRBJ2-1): DGGITQSPKYLFRKEGQNVTLSCEQNLNHDAMYWYRQDPGQGLRLIYYSQIVNDFQKGDIAEGYSVSREKKESFPLTVTSAQKNPTAFYLCASSQPGQGYNEQFFGPGTRLTVL.

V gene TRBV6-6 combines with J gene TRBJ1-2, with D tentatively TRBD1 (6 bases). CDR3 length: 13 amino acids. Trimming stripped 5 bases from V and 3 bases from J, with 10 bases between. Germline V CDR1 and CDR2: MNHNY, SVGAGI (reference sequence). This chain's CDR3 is CASSRSGDYGYTF. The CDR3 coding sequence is TGTGCCAGCAGTAGGTCAGGGGACTATGGCTACACCTTC.

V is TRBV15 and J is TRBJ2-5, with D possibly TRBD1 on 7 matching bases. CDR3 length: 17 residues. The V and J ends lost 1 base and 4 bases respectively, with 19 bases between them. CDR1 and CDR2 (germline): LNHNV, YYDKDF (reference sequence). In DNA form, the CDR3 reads TGTGCCACCAGCAGAGGGGGGACAGCCTCCGGGGGAGAGACCCAGTACTTC. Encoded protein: CATSRGGTASGGETQYF.

Here the CDR3 DNA reads TGTGCCATCAGACAGGGTTCAGGGGCCAACGTCCTGACTTTC. Protein product: CAIRQGSGANVLTF. The chain is built from TRBV10-3 and TRBJ2-6, with D maybe TRBD1 (6 bases). Germline CDR1 and CDR2: ENHRY and SYGVKD. V was pared by 6 bases and J by 4 bases, with 10 bases between. CDR3 length: 14 residues.

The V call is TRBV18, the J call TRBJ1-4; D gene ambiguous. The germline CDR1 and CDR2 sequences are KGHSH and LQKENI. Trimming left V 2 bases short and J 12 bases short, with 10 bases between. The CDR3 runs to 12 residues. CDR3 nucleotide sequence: TGTGCCAGCTCACCAAACTTCTCGGAACTGTTTTTT. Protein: CASSPNFSELFF.

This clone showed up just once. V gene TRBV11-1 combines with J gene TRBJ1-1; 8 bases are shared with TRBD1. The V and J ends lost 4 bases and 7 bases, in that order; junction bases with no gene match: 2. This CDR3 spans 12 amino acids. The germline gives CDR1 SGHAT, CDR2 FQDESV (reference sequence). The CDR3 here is CASSYGTGEAFF. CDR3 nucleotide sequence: TGTGCCAGCAGCTATGGGACAGGTGAAGCTTTCTTT.